This T cell receptor beta chain appears in the sequencing data of a study of T cells in Graves' hyperthyroidism and ophthalmopathy. Many counts were recorded for this clonotype. The TCR beta CDR3 regions underwent amplification using RNA transcripts as the source. First-round RT-PCR with HTBI primers amplified the TCR CDR3 region. TCRdb passed the multiplex PCR reads through MiXCR, listing each CDR3 protein once. The sample yields approximately 610,000 distinct CDR3 sequences, about 15% seen once. A Clinical Activity Score of at least 3, a NOSPECS grade of at least 4 and a duration under 3 months were recorded in the ophthalmopathy patients. Per the germline V gene, CDR1 is MNHNS and CDR2 is SASEGT. Trimming stripped 6 bases from V and 1 base from J, with 13 bases between. The CDR3 has 14 amino acids.

The origin of this receptor is a woman in her thirties or forties with Graves' ophthalmopathy. This chain links TRBV6-1 with TRBJ2-7; perhaps TRBD1 as D (6 bases). Specimen: blood. CDR3 residues: CASRADRYSYEQYF. CDR3 sequence (DNA): TGTGCCAGCAGAGCAGACAGGTATTCCTACGAGCAGTACTTC.